These 12 T cell receptor beta chains were all obtained from the same sample, sequenced in a study of T-cell memory formation after mild COVID-19. TCRdb re-called the 5' RACE reads with MiXCR, one entry per CDR3 protein. The sample carries under 250,000 distinct CDR3 sequences, roughly 14% recorded once. The sample comprised PBMCs or a T cell subset sorted from them (not recorded which). The receptors here all came from an adult woman who had mild COVID-19 (a few samples of this study predate the infection). Cell type and time point are not known.

V usage is TRBV25-1 and J usage is TRBJ2-2; D tentatively reads TRBD1 or TRBD2 (5 bases each). Germline values: CDR1 MGHDK, CDR2 SYGVNS. The CDR3 totals 16 residues. V was cut by 1 base and J by 5 bases, with 14 bases left in between. CDR3 coding DNA: TGTGCCAGCAGTGAATCGGGATCGGGACGTACCGGGGAGCTGTTTTTT. This sequence encodes CASSESGSGRTGELFF.

In its sample, this clonotype was seen a few times. The rearrangement joins TRBV12-3 or TRBV12-4 to TRBJ2-3, with a weak D call TRBD2 (5 bases). V lost 5 bases and J 0 bases, leaving 21 bases between the germline ends. This CDR3 has 18 residues. CDR3 coding DNA: TGTGCCAGCAGTCCCAAGAGGCTGGGAGTCGGAAGCACAGATACGCAGTATTTT. Protein: CASSPKRLGVGSTDTQYF.

This clonotype was recorded only once. The chain uses TRBV28 and TRBJ2-5, with 7 bases fitting TRBD2. Germline CDR1 MDHEN, CDR2 SYDVKM. With V trimmed by 2 bases and J by 6 bases, 12 bases remained unmatched. The CDR3 is made up of 16 amino acids. DNA for the CDR3: TGTGCCAGCAGTTTAAGTGGAGGCGGGAGCGGAAAGACCCAGTACTTC. This translates into CASSLSGGGSGKTQYF.

The chain links TRBV9 to TRBJ2-1; no firm D call. V was trimmed by 7 bases and J by 6 bases, leaving 17 bases between them. The CDR3 has 14 amino acids. Germline V gives CDR1 SGDLS, CDR2 YYNGEE. In DNA, the CDR3 is TGTGCCAGCGGATCAACAGCACTCTTCAATGAGCAGTTCTTC. Amino acid sequence: CASGSTALFNEQFF.

V gene TRBV5-4 combines with J gene TRBJ2-7; D ambiguous. This CDR3 comprises 13 residues. V was shortened by 3 bases and J by 5 bases, with 12 bases between the two germline ends. Germline loops: CDR1 SGHNT, CDR2 YYREEE (reference sequence). The CDR3 DNA is TGTGCCAGCAGCTCCGCGGTTGCCCACGAGCAGTACTTC. Residues: CASSSAVAHEQYF.

The genes are TRBV9 and TRBJ1-2; TRBD1 matches at 8 bases. The V gene end was trimmed by 5 bases and the J gene end by 6 bases; junction bases not matched to a gene: 12. CDR1 and CDR2 (germline): SGDLS, YYNGEE. The length of the CDR3 is 15 residues. CDR3 DNA sequence: TGTGCCAGCAGTCGATCTTCGGACAGGGCCAATGGCTACACCTTC. Translated, it gives CASSRSSDRANGYTF.

This clonotype occurred a few times. The chain recombines TRBV21-1 with TRBJ1-6; TRBD1, the D gene given by the table, was not confirmed from the DNA. TRBV21-1 is a listed pseudogene. CDR3 size: 15 residues. In DNA form, the CDR3 reads TGTGCCAGCAGCGCCAGACAGGGAGGGAATTCACCCCTCCACTTT. Its translation is CASSARQGGNSPLHF.

This clonotype was recorded a few times. The chain couples TRBV6-4 to TRBJ1-1; 7 nucleotides align to TRBD1. CDR1 and CDR2 from the germline V gene are MRHNA and SNTAGT. This CDR3 is built from 16 residues. Trimming took 6 bases from V and 2 from J; bases not matched to a gene: 12. The DNA of the CDR3 is TGTGCCAGCAGCCCAGACAGGGCCCCCTCCAACACTGAAGCTTTCTTT. The encoded protein is CASSPDRAPSNTEAFF.

The V and J genes are TRBV12-3 or TRBV12-4 and TRBJ2-7; 11 positions agree with TRBD1. This CDR3 region has 14 residues. The trim removed 5 bases at V and 6 bases at J, leaving 6 bases unmatched. CDR3 amino acids: CASSLRDRGTEQYF. In DNA form, the CDR3 reads TGTGCCAGCAGTCTACGGGACAGGGGGACCGAGCAGTACTTC.

In this sample, this clonotype turned up a few times. V usage is TRBV27 and J usage is TRBJ2-7; TRBD2 matches at 7 bases. Germline CDR1 MNHEY, CDR2 SMNVEV (reference sequence). Trimming removed 5 bases from V and 2 bases from J; junction bases left unmatched: 18. The CDR3 runs 18 residues. CDR3 coding DNA: TGTGCCAGCAGTCCTCTTTCGGTGGTAGCGGGCTATACCTACGAGCAGTACTTC. Translating it yields CASSPLSVVAGYTYEQYF.

This clonotype has at least ten counts. The chain is built from TRBV7-2 and TRBJ1-1; no clear D. Trimming pared 4 bases from V and 4 bases from J, leaving 22 bases between. The CDR3 totals 17 residues. Germline V gene sequence: CDR1 SGHTA, CDR2 FQGNSA. CDR3 coding DNA: TGTGCCAGCAGCTCCCAGCTAATGAGTCAAGCGGCCACTGAAGCTTTCTTT. This encodes CASSSQLMSQAATEAFF.

The chain links TRBV11-2 to TRBJ2-3, with 11 bases lining up with TRBD2. CDR3 length equals 15 residues. V was pared by 7 bases and J by 4 bases, with 7 bases of the junction left unmatched. Germline CDR1 is SGHAT and CDR2 is FQNNGV. The CDR3: CASTTGLAASDTQYF. The CDR3 DNA reads TGTGCCAGCACGACGGGACTAGCGGCTTCAGATACGCAGTATTTT. Drawing the rest from reference TRBV11-2 and TRBJ2-3, the complete variable domain is EAGVAQSPRYKIIEKRQSVAFWCNPISGHATLYWYQQILGQGPKLLIQFQNNGVVDDSQLPKDRFSAERLKGVDSTLKIQPAKLEDSAVYLCASTTGLAASDTQYFGPGTRLTVL.